The clone carrying this T cell receptor beta chain has a single count. The antigen remains unidentified. The data were obtained in a study of shared clonotypes between healthy human individuals. The germline gives CDR1 MNHNS, CDR2 SASEGT. The CDR3 is 13 residues long. The J segment lost 11 bases and the V segment lost 10 bases, leaving 12 bases of the junction unmatched. Study outcomes and limitations: Large depth notwithstanding, sorted-subset sequencing proved incomplete by rarefaction. Clonotypes that were shared across a handful of donors made up 4.5% to 5% of naive CD4 clonotypes.

The repertoire was sequenced with immunoSEQ multiplex PCR; TCRdb's copy has only in-frame clones and lacks some. The sample yields over 2 million clones, 85% to 95% seen once. The sequenced sample consisted of naive CD4+ T cells sorted from blood. Subset given: CD45RA+ positively selected. This chain joins TRBV6-1 and TRBJ2-3; 10 bases map to TRBD2. This clonotype was sampled from a man between 18 and 29 years old in good health. In nucleotides, the CDR3 is TGTGCCACCCTAGCGGGGGCCTCCTGGGAGCAGTATTTT. It specifies CATLAGASWEQYF.